This T cell receptor (beta chain) was found in a study of CD8+ T cells in alopecia areata. About the study: Tofacitinib continued for 6 to 18 months and was then withheld for 6 months.

Sequencing templates came from extracted RNA that was reverse transcribed into cDNA. The protocol was immunoSEQ multiplex PCR, while the TCRdb copy is restricted to in-frame clones and leaves out a portion. The table records over 200,000 clones, over 60% of them present only once. As for treatment: oral pan-JAK inhibitor, 5-10 mg twice daily. The CDR3 has 14 amino acids. CDR1 and CDR2 (germline): SGHTA, FQGNSA. Trimming left V 2 bases short and J 5 bases short, with 10 bases between. V gene TRBV7-2 combines with J gene TRBJ1-5; D unresolved. The receptor was isolated from a human donor with alopecia areata. The material was CD4+ T cells sorted from blood, obtained at week 4, from a patient treated with tofacitinib. The CDR3 sequence is CASSLMGFDQPQHF. CDR3 DNA: TGTGCCAGCAGCTTAATGGGTTTCGATCAGCCCCAGCATTTT.